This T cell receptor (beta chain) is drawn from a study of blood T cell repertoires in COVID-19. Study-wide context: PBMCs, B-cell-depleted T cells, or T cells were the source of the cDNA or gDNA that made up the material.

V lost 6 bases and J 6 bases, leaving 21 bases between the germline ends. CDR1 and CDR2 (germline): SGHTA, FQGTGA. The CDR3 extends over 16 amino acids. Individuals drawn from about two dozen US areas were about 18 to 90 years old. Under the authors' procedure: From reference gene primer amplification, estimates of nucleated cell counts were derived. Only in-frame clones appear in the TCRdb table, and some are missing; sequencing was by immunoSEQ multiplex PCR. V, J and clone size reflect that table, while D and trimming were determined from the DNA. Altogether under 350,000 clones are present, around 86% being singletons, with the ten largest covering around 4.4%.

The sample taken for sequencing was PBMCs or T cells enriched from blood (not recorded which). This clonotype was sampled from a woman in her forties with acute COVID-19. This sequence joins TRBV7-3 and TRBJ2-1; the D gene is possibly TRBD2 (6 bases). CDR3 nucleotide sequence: TGTGCCAGCAGTTCCGTAGTACCAGGAGGGCTCAATGAGCAGTTCTTC. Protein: CASSSVVPGGLNEQFF.